This T cell receptor beta chain is drawn from a study of Ad26.COV2.S vaccination and SARS-CoV-2 variants. Background on the study: Intramuscularly, Ad26.COV2.S was given either once or twice, 56 days apart.

Assay: immunoSEQ multiplex PCR; the TCRdb copy retains only in-frame clones and omits some. Among some 270,000 clones listed, roughly 89% were seen once. Germline CDR1 SNHLY, CDR2 FYNNEI. V lost 7 bases and J lost 6; bases outside the gene matches: 5. The CDR3 extends over 12 amino acids. The treatment denotes: 15 to 20 received Ad26.COV2.S at low or high dose, single or two shots; roughly 5 received placebo; per-sample allocation not given. Samples came from day 63 after the first vaccine or placebo injection. Broader study findings: Those who received the vaccine showed greater spike-specific TCR breadth than those given placebo.

About this clone: Its antigen is still unknown.

The sample here was peripheral blood, taken in a trial of Ad26.COV2.S vaccine versus placebo. V gene TRBV2 combines with J gene TRBJ1-2, with 7 bases matching TRBD1. This clonotype originated in a person between 18 and 60 years old who received the Ad26.COV2.S COVID-19 vaccine or a placebo. The CDR3 region is CASNRQGDGYTF. Here the CDR3 DNA reads TGTGCCAGCAATCGACAGGGAGATGGCTACACCTTC. The full variable domain, completed using reference TRBV2 and TRBJ1-2, is EPEVTQTPSHQVTQMGQEVILRCVPISNHLYFYWYRQILGQKVEFLVSFYNNEISEKSEIFDDQFSVERPDGSNFTLKIRSTKLEDSAMYFCASNRQGDGYTFGSGTRLTVV.